Listed here are 29 T cell receptor beta chains from one sample, sequenced in a study. One entry per CDR3 protein, called by TCRdb with MiXCR from the 5' RACE reads. The repertoire holds about 5,700 distinct CDR3 sequences, with roughly 34% as singletons. Sequenced: naive CD4+ T cells sorted from a lymph node. Subset indicated: naive CD4+ T cells, CD4+CD45RA+CD25-. The receptors were sampled from a female donor with breast cancer.

This clonotype came up a few times. The rearrangement links TRBV5-1 to TRBJ2-5; the D gene is possibly TRBD1 (6 bases). Trimming shortened V by 3 bases and J by 5 bases, and 14 bases separated the two germline ends. The CDR3 is 14 residues long. From germline, CDR1 is SGHRS and CDR2 YFSETQ. In nucleotides, the CDR3 is TGCGCCAGCAGCTCGGGACCAGGGGACGAGACCCAGTACTTC. It specifies CASSSGPGDETQYF.

By proportion, this clonotype is medium-sized. CDR3 protein: CSARESTSDEKLFF. The DNA for the CDR3 is TGCAGTGCTAGAGAGTCCACATCAGATGAAAAACTGTTTTTT. The chain has TRBV20-1 and TRBJ1-4; unclear D gene. Between the trimmed V and J ends, which lost 0 bases and 6 bases, there was a span of 11 bases. In germline, CDR1 is DFQATT, CDR2 SNEGSKA (reference sequence). The CDR3 is 14 amino acids.

This rearrangement joins TRBV29-1 to TRBJ2-1, with 10 bases identical to TRBD2. There are 14 residues in the CDR3. Germline lookup yields CDR1 SQVTM and CDR2 ANQGSEA. V lost 4 bases and J lost 6; bases outside the gene matches: 6. CDR3 DNA sequence: TGCAGCGTTGGGCTTCTAGCGGGAGTCAATGAGCAGTTCTTC. Translated: CSVGLLAGVNEQFF.

By its share, this clonotype is medium-sized. CDR3 nucleotides: TGTGCCAGCAGCGGCGGACTAGCGGGCCTCAATGAGCAGTTCTTC. This gives the protein CASSGGLAGLNEQFF. The V gene is TRBV4-2, the J gene TRBJ2-1; 11 nucleotides line up with TRBD2. V shed 5 bases, J shed 6 bases, and the junction held 6 bases outside the gene matches. This CDR3 is 15 amino acids long. CDR1 and CDR2 (germline): LGHNA, YNFKEQ.

This clonotype was counted between two and nine times. The rearrangement links TRBV12-3 or TRBV12-4 to TRBJ2-5, with TRBD1 as a possible D gene (5 bases). The CDR3 sequence is 13 residues long. V lost 6 bases to trimming and J lost 4 bases, with 12 bases between them. CDR3 region: CASSPGTGETQYF. DNA of the CDR3: TGTGCCAGCAGCCCCGGAACAGGAGAGACCCAGTACTTC.

This clonotype was observed a few times. This chain connects TRBV4-1 to TRBJ2-5, with a possible D match to TRBD2 (6 bases). Per the germline V gene, CDR1 is MGHRA and CDR2 is YSYEKL. CDR3 length: 17 amino acids. Trimming pared 3 bases from V and 7 bases from J, leaving 24 bases between. CDR3 bases: TGCGCCAGCAGCCACCCAGGAAGGGAGGCCGCCGGGGGGACCCAGTACTTC. This gives the protein CASSHPGREAAGGTQYF.

This clonotype showed up just a few times. The chain couples TRBV7-9 to TRBJ2-1, with a tentative D call TRBD1 (6 bases). This CDR3 is built from 18 residues. The V and J ends lost 1 base and 3 bases respectively, with 19 bases between them. CDR1 SEHNR and CDR2 FQNEAQ come from the germline V gene (reference sequence). Here the CDR3 reads CASSLETTGTRNYNEQFF. The CDR3 DNA reads as TGTGCCAGCAGCTTAGAAACCACCGGGACAAGGAACTACAATGAGCAGTTCTTC. Full variable domain (missing parts from reference TRBV7-9 and TRBJ2-1): DTGVSQNPRHKITKRGQNVTFRCDPISEHNRLYWYRQTLGQGPEFLTYFQNEAQLEKSRLLSDRFSAERPKGSFSTLEIQRTEQGDSAMYLCASSLETTGTRNYNEQFFGPGTRLTVL.

This chain links TRBV4-1 with TRBJ2-1, with 13 bases lining up with TRBD2. With V trimmed by 0 bases and J by 2 bases, 7 bases remained unmatched. Germline values: CDR1 MGHRA, CDR2 YSYEKL. CDR3 size: 19 residues. The CDR3 DNA reads as TGCGCCAGCAGCCAAGATAGGGGACTAGCGGGAAAAACCTACAATGAGCAGTTCTTC. Translated, it gives CASSQDRGLAGKTYNEQFF.

CDR3 residues: CASRTGNTEAFF. The CDR3 DNA is TGTGCCAGCAGGACAGGGAACACTGAAGCTTTCTTT. This rearrangement joins TRBV6-5 to TRBJ1-1, with D tentatively TRBD1 (6 bases). From germline, CDR1 is MNHEY and CDR2 SVGAGI. Trimming stripped 6 bases from V and 1 base from J, with 6 bases between. CDR3 length: 12 amino acids.

This chain links TRBV29-1 with TRBJ2-7; D call uncertain. This CDR3 is 11 amino acids long. V gave up 6 bases and J gave up 4 bases, with 10 bases separating them. Germline CDR1 SQVTM, CDR2 ANQGSEA. This chain's CDR3 is CSVVLGYEQYV. The CDR3 region has the DNA TGCAGCGTGGTGCTAGGTTACGAGCAGTACGTC.

The V gene is TRBV28, the J gene TRBJ1-1; the D is unclear. The V end was cut by 7 bases, the J end by 2 bases, with 11 bases between. Germline CDR1 is MDHEN and CDR2 is SYDVKM. CDR3 length equals 13 residues. CDR3 region: CASKYGLNTEAFF. The CDR3 DNA follows: TGTGCCAGCAAGTACGGACTCAACACTGAAGCTTTCTTT.

In nucleotides, the CDR3 is TGTGCCAGCAGTTTATCCTCCTTGGGGAAAAAAGGCTACACCTTC. Translating gives CASSLSSLGKKGYTF. V and J are TRBV28 and TRBJ1-2; D call uncertain. Per the germline V gene, CDR1 is MDHEN and CDR2 is SYDVKM. This CDR3 region has 15 residues. Trimming removed 1 base at V and 8 bases at J, with 17 bases between.

This clonotype was observed a handful of times. The chain carries TRBV11-3 and TRBJ2-2, with D unclear. The CDR3 has 16 amino acids. Trimming pared 0 bases from V and 5 bases from J, leaving 13 bases between. Germline CDR1 is SGHNT and CDR2 is YENEEA. The CDR3 protein is CASSLDRLGLTGELFF. DNA of the CDR3: TGTGCCAGCAGCTTAGATCGGTTAGGGCTAACCGGGGAGCTGTTTTTT.

By its share, this clonotype is medium-sized (0.01 to 0.1%). V is TRBV7-2 and J is TRBJ2-3; D is possibly TRBD1 (6 bases). Germline V gene sequence: CDR1 SGHTA, CDR2 FQGNSA. The CDR3 has 13 amino acids. V was trimmed by 8 bases and J by 4 bases, leaving 13 bases between them. The CDR3 DNA sequence: TGTGCCAGCGCTGAACAGGGTGCAGATACGCAGTATTTT. It encodes CASAEQGADTQYF.

In this sample, this clonotype is medium-sized. V is TRBV5-4 and J is TRBJ2-1; the D is unclear. The CDR3 is made up of 15 amino acids. CDR1 and CDR2 from the germline V gene are SGHNT and YYREEE (reference sequence). V lost 1 base, J lost 5 bases, and 13 bases lay in between. CDR3 loop: CASSLIPKADNEQFF. The CDR3 DNA reads TGTGCCAGCAGCTTGATCCCGAAGGCAGACAATGAGCAGTTCTTC.

This clonotype is deemed medium-sized. The V call is TRBV20-1, the J call TRBJ1-6, with D maybe TRBD1 (5 bases). Germline assignment: CDR1 DFQATT and CDR2 SNEGSKA (reference sequence). The CDR3 loop spans 16 amino acids. Trimming removed 5 bases from V and 5 bases from J, with 19 bases in between. The CDR3 region is CSAPWLGETNNSPLHF. The CDR3 DNA reads as TGCAGTGCTCCCTGGTTGGGGGAGACCAATAATTCACCCCTCCACTTT.

This clonotype was seen just once. At one boundary the junction diverges from the germline segment, which might be a read error. The chain recombines TRBV9 with TRBJ2-2; unclear D gene. The CDR3 length is 14 residues. The germline V gene has CDR1 SGDLS and CDR2 YYNGEE. CDR3 sequence reads: CANSAHQDIGELFF. The CDR3 bases are TGTGCCAACAGCGCCCACCAAGACATCGGGGAGCTGTTTTTT.

This clonotype qualifies as medium-sized (0.01 to 0.1%). This rearrangement joins TRBV5-6 to TRBJ2-5; 7 bases agree with TRBD1. Germline V gene lookup returns CDR1 SGHDT and CDR2 YYEEEE. The CDR3 sequence is 16 residues long. J was trimmed by 0 bases and V by 4 bases; bases with no gene match: 9. In nucleotides, the CDR3 is TGTGCCAGCAGCCGAATCGACAGGGTGTACCAAGAGACCCAGTACTTC. Translated, it gives CASSRIDRVYQETQYF.

By its share, this clonotype is medium-sized. V is TRBV18 and J is TRBJ1-1; tentatively, D is TRBD1 (5 bases). V shed 1 base and J shed 4 bases, with 10 bases lying between them. Germline values: CDR1 KGHSH, CDR2 LQKENI. This CDR3 spans 14 amino acids. The CDR3 protein is CASSPQAGITEAFF. CDR3 nucleotides: TGTGCCAGCTCACCACAAGCAGGGATCACTGAAGCTTTCTTT.

A word on this clonotype: A much larger clone differs by one base, so this may be a read error. The rearrangement joins TRBV20-1 to TRBJ1-1, with 7 bases lining up with TRBD1. Germline assignment: CDR1 DFQATT and CDR2 SNEGSKA (reference sequence). The V and J ends lost 6 bases and 7 bases, in that order; junction bases with no gene match: 11. The CDR3 is 13 residues long. The CDR3 coding sequence is TGCAGTGCACGAGACAGGGCGTGGAGTGAAGCTTTCTTT. Amino acids: CSARDRAWSEAFF.

This clonotype ranks as medium-sized. The rearrangement uses TRBV29-1 and TRBJ1-2; 7 bases are shared with TRBD1. Trimming removed 5 bases from V and 1 base from J; junction bases left unmatched: 4. CDR3 length: 13 amino acids. Germline loops: CDR1 SQVTM, CDR2 ANQGSEA. The CDR3 loop is CSVRPGGNYGYTF. CDR3 DNA: TGCAGCGTTAGGCCAGGGGGTAACTATGGCTACACCTTC.

V usage is TRBV7-2 and J usage is TRBJ2-7; D gene unclear. The CDR3 loop spans 13 amino acids. Deletions cut 2 bases from V and 1 base from J, with 6 bases between. Germline V gene data show CDR1 as SGHTA and CDR2 as FQGNSA. CDR3 amino acids: CASSLIGSYEQYF. The DNA of the CDR3 is TGTGCCAGCAGCTTAATTGGGTCCTACGAGCAGTACTTC.

This chain links TRBV6-5 with TRBJ2-7; 10 bases map to TRBD1. The CDR3 sequence is 19 residues long. Germline V lookup: CDR1 MNHEY, CDR2 SVGAGI. V lost 2 bases to trimming and J lost 3 bases; unmatched junction nucleotides: 16. The CDR3 region is CASSYGAGVPGQGRYEQYF. The CDR3 region has the DNA TGTGCCAGCAGTTACGGGGCAGGTGTACCGGGACAGGGGCGCTACGAGCAGTACTTC.

This clonotype has only one observation. A much more abundant neighbour one base away suggests this may be a read error. J is TRBJ2-1 and V is TRBV6-2 or TRBV6-3; D is perhaps TRBD2 (5 bases). Trimming removed 8 bases from V and 8 bases from J, with 19 bases in between. This CDR3 comprises 14 residues. Germline lookup yields CDR1 MNHEY and CDR2 SVGEGT. In DNA form, the CDR3 reads TGTGCCAGCGGTTGGGCGGGTCATATAGATGAGCAGTTCTTC. Amino acids: CASGWAGHIDEQFF.

J is TRBJ2-7 and V is TRBV5-1; 7 nucleotides align to TRBD1. The CDR3 runs to 14 residues. Germline values: CDR1 SGHRS, CDR2 YFSETQ. The V segment lost 3 bases and the J segment 1 base; nucleotides outside the gene matches: 4. The CDR3 spells CASSSQTGSYEQYF. In DNA form, the CDR3 reads TGCGCCAGCAGCTCGCAGACAGGGTCCTACGAGCAGTACTTC. The whole variable domain, remainder taken from reference TRBV5-1 and TRBJ2-7, is KAGVTQTPRYLIKTRGQQVTLSCSPISGHRSVSWYQQTPGQGLQFLFEYFSETQRNKGNFPGRFSGRQFSNSRSEMNVSTLELGDSALYLCASSSQTGSYEQYFGPGTRLTVT.

By share, this clonotype counts as medium-sized. J is TRBJ2-2 and V is TRBV30; D ambiguous. V lost 5 bases, J lost 2 bases, and 6 bases lay in between. The CDR3 covers 12 residues. Germline CDR1 GTSNPN, CDR2 SVGIG (reference sequence). Written as DNA, the CDR3 is TGTGCCTGGGGTGATAACACCGGGGAGCTGTTTTTT. Protein sequence: CAWGDNTGELFF.

By share of the sample, this clonotype is medium-sized. V gene TRBV5-1 combines with J gene TRBJ1-1; D not resolved. Per germline, CDR1 SGHRS and CDR2 YFSETQ. The CDR3 runs 15 residues. The V end lost 0 bases, the J end lost 5 bases, and 14 bases lay between the germline ends. Here the CDR3 DNA reads TGCGCCAGCAGCTTGGACGGACTCCGAGGGACTGAAGCTTTCTTT. Translated: CASSLDGLRGTEAFF.

The rearrangement links TRBV6-5 to TRBJ1-2, with 8 nucleotides matching TRBD1. Germline CDR1 MNHEY, CDR2 SVGAGI. The CDR3 consists of 16 residues. The trim removed 6 bases at V and 4 bases at J, leaving 13 bases unmatched. This CDR3 reads CASSYVRAGGGYGYTF. The CDR3, as DNA: TGTGCCAGCAGCTACGTTAGGGCAGGGGGCGGCTATGGCTACACCTTC.

The V gene is TRBV12-3 or TRBV12-4, the J gene TRBJ1-2; D gene ambiguous. V was pared by 8 bases and J by 2 bases, with 18 bases between. The CDR3 extends over 15 amino acids. The CDR3 bases are TGTGCCAGCCGTGATGCAGGAGGAGGGAACTATGGCTACACCTTC. This sequence encodes CASRDAGGGNYGYTF.